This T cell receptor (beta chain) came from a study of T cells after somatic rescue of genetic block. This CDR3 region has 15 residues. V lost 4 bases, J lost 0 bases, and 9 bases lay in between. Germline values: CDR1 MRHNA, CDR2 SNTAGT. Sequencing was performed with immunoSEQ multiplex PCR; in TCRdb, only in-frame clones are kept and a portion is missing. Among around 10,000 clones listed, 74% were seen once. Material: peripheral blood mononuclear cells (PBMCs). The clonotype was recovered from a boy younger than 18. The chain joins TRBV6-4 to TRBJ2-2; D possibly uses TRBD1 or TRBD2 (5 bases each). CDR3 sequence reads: CASSAGAPNTGELFF. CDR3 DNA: TGTGCCAGCAGTGCCGGGGCCCCGAACACCGGGGAGCTGTTTTTT.